This TCR beta chain emerged from a study of vaccination and CD4 T cells after COVID-19. Germline V gene sequence: CDR1 MNHEY, CDR2 SVGAGI. Unmatched junction bases numbered 6, after V lost 4 bases and J lost 0 bases. The CDR3 is 16 amino acids. Oncomine TCR Beta short-read sequencing was applied to DNA from cultured CD4+ T cells. MiXCR was run by TCRdb on the PCR reads, yielding one entry per CDR3 protein. The sample holds 9,500 or so distinct CDR3 sequences, 26% seen once. Described treatment: approximately 10-day PBMC culture with coronavirus spike peptide pools or control peptides (ViraFEST assay). About this clonotype itself: Its target is not known.

This rearrangement joins TRBV6-5 to TRBJ1-1, with TRBD1 matching 9 bases. Material: CD4+ T cells from blood, cultured in vitro, obtained before SARS-CoV-2 vaccination. The clonotype comes from a human donor who received a COVID-19 vaccine. Here the CDR3 DNA reads TGTGCCAGCAGTTTGGACAGGGGAGACTTGAACACTGAAGCTTTCTTT. It encodes CASSLDRGDLNTEAFF.